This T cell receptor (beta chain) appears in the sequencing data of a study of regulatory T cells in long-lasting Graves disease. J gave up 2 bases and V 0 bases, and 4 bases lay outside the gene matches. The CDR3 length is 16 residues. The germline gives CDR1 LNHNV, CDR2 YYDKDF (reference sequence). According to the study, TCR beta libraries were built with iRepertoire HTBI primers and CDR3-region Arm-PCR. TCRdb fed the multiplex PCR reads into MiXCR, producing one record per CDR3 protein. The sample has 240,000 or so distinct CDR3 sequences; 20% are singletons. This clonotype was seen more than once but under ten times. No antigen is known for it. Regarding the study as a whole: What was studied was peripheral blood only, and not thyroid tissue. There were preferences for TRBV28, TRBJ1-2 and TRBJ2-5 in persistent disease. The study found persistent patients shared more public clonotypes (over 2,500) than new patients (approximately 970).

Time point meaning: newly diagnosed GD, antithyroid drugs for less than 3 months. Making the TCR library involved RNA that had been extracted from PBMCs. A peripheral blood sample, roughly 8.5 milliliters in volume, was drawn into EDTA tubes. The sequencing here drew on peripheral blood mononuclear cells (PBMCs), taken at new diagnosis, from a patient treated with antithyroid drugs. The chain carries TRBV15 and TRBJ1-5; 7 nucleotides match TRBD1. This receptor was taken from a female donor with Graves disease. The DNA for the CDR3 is TGTGCCACCAGCAGAGAGGCCGGGACAGGCAATCAGCCCCAGCATTTT. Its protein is CATSREAGTGNQPQHF.